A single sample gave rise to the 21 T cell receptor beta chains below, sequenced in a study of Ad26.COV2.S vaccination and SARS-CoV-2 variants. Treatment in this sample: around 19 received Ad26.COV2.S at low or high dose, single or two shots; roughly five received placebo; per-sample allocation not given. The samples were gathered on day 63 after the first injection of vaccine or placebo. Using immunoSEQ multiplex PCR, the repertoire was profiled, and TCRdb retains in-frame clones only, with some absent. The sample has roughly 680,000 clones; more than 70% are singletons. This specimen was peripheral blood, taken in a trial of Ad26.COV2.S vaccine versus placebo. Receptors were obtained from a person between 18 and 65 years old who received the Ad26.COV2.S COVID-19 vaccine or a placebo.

The CDR3 coding sequence is TGTGCCAGCAGCTTGGTGGGCAGCTCCTACGAGCAGTACTTC. Translating it yields CASSLVGSSYEQYF. V usage is TRBV7-8 and J usage is TRBJ2-7; no clear D gene. Germline CDR1 is SGHVS and CDR2 is FQNEAQ. The V and J ends lost 3 bases and 0 bases respectively, with 9 bases between them. This CDR3 region has 14 residues.

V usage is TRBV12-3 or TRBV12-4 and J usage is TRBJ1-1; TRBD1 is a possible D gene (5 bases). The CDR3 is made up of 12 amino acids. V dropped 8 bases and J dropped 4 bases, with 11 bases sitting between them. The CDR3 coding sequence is TGTGCCAGCGTTGGGGGAATCACTGAAGCTTTCTTT. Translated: CASVGGITEAFF.

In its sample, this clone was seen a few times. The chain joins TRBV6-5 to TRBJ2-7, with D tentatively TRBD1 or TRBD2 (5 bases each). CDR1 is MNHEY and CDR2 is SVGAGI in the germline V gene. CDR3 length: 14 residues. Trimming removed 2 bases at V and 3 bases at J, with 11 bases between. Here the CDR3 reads CASSYGDRYYEQYF. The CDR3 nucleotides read TGTGCCAGCAGTTACGGGGACCGTTACTACGAGCAGTACTTC.

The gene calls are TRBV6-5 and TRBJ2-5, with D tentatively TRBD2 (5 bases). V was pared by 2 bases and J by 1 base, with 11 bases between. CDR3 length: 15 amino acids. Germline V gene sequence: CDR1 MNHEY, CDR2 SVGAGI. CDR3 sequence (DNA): TGTGCCAGCAGTTACGAGGGTCGGGTCCAAGAGACCCAGTACTTC. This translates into CASSYEGRVQETQYF.

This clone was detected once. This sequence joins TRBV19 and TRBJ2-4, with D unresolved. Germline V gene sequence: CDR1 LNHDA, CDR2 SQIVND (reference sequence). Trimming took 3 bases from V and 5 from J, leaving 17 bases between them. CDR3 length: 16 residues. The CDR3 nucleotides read TGTGCCAGTAGTATGGGCCAACTTAGTGGGGAAAACATTCAGTACTTC. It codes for CASSMGQLSGENIQYF.

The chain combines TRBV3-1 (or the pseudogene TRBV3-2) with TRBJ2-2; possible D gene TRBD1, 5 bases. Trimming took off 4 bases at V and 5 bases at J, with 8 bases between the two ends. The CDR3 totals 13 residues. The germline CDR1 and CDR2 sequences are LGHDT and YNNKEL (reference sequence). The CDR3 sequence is CASSRQLTGELFF. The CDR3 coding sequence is TGTGCCAGCAGCCGACAGCTAACCGGGGAGCTGTTTTTT.

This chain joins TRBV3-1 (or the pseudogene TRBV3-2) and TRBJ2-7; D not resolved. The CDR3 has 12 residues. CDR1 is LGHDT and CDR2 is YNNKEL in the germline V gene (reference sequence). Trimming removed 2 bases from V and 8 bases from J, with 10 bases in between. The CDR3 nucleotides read TGTGCCAGCAGCCAATTGTCGAGACAGCAGTACTTC. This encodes CASSQLSRQQYF.

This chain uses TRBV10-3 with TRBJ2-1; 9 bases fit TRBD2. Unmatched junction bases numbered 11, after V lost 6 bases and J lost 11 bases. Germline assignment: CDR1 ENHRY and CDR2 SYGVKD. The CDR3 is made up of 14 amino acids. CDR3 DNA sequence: TGTGCCATCAGGGGGTTAGCGGGGGCCGAACAGCAGTTCTTC. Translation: CAIRGLAGAEQQFF.

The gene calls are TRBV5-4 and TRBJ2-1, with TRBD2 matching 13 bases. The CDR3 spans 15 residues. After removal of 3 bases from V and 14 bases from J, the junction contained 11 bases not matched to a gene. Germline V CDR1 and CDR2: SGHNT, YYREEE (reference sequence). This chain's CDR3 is CASSSPGTSGISEFF. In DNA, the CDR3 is TGTGCCAGCAGCTCCCCCGGGACTAGCGGGATTTCGGAGTTCTTC. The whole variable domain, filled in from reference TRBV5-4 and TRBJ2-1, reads ETGVTQSPTHLIKTRGQQVTLRCSSQSGHNTVSWYQQALGQGPQFIFQYYREEENGRGNFPPRFSGLQFPNYSSELNVNALELDDSALYLCASSSPGTSGISEFFGPGTRLTVL.

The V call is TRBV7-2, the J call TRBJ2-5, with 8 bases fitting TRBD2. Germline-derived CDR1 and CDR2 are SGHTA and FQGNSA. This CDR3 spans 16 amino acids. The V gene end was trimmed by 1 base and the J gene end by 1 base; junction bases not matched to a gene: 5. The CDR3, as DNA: TGTGCCAGCAGCTTAGGCGCGGGGGGCCCCCAAGAGACCCAGTACTTC. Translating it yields CASSLGAGGPQETQYF.

CDR3: CSVERQGDGYTF. The CDR3 DNA sequence: TGCAGCGTTGAAAGACAGGGGGATGGCTACACCTTC. V is TRBV29-1 and J is TRBJ1-2; 9 nucleotides align to TRBD1. The CDR3 extends over 12 amino acids. The V gene's germline CDR1 is SQVTM and CDR2 ANQGSEA. With V trimmed by 2 bases and J by 6 bases, 1 base remained unmatched.

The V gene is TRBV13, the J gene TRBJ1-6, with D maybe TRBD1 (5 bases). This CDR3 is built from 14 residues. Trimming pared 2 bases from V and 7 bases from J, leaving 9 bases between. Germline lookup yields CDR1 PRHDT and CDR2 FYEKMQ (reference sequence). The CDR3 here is CASSLLGDNSPLHF. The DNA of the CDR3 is TGTGCCAGCAGCTTATTAGGGGACAATTCACCCCTCCACTTT.

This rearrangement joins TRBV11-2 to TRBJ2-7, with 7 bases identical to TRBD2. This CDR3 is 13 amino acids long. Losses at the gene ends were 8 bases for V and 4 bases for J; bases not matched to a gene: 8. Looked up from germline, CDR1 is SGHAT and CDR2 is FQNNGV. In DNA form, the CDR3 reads TGTGCCAGCTCCTGGACTAGTGATTACGAGCAGTACTTC. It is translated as CASSWTSDYEQYF.

The CDR3: CAISEGTAFYSAGQPQHF. The DNA for the CDR3 is TGTGCCATCAGTGAGGGTACAGCTTTCTATAGCGCTGGTCAGCCCCAGCATTTT. This chain joins TRBV10-3 and TRBJ1-5; the D is unclear. V was trimmed by 2 bases and J by 6 bases, leaving 23 bases between them. This CDR3 is built from 18 residues. Germline V lookup: CDR1 ENHRY, CDR2 SYGVKD.

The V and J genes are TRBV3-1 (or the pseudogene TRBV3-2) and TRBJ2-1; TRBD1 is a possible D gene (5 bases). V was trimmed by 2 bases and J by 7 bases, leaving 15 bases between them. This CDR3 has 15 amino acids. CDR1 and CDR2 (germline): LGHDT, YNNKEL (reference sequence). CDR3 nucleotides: TGTGCCAGCAGCCAACCCCAGGGCCAGCGAAATGAGCAGTTCTTC. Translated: CASSQPQGQRNEQFF.

Written as DNA, the CDR3 is TGTGCCAGCAGCAATTCAAAACCAAGCTCTGGAAACACCATATATTTT. As protein: CASSNSKPSSGNTIYF. This chain joins TRBV21-1 and TRBJ1-3. TRBV21-1 is a known pseudogene. This CDR3 is built from 16 residues.

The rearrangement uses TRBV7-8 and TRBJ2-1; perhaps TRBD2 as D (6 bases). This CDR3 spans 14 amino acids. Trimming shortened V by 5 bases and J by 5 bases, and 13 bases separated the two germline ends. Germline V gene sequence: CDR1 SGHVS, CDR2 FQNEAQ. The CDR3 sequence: CASSPEGPNNEQFF. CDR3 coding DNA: TGTGCCAGCAGCCCGGAGGGACCAAACAATGAGCAGTTCTTC.

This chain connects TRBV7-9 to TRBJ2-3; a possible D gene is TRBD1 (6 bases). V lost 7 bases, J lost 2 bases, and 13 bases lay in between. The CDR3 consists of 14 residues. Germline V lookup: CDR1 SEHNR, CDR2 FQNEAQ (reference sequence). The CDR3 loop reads CASTRDTYTDTQYF. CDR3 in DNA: TGTGCCAGCACCAGGGACACCTACACAGATACGCAGTATTTT.

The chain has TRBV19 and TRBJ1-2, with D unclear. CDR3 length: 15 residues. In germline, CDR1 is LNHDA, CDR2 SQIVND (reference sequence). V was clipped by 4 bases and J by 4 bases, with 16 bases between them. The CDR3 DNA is TGTGCCAGTAGTACGGGCGCCGAGACCTCCTATGGCTACACCTTC. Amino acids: CASSTGAETSYGYTF.

Written as DNA, the CDR3 is TGTGCCAGTAGTATGGGACTAGCGGCCTCCTACGAGCAGTACTTC. Amino acids: CASSMGLAASYEQYF. V is TRBV19 and J is TRBJ2-7; TRBD2 matches at 11 bases. This CDR3 region has 15 residues. V was clipped by 3 bases and J by 0 bases; unmatched bases: 1. CDR1 and CDR2 (germline): LNHDA, SQIVND (reference sequence).

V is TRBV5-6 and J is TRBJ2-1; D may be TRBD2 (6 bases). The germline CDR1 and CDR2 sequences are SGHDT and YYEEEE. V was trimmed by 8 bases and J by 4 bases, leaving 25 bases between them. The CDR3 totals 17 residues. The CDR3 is CASSLHDRDLYYNEQFF. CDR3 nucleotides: TGTGCCAGTAGTTTACATGACCGGGACTTATATTACAATGAGCAGTTCTTC.